This T cell receptor (beta chain) derives from a study of T cell responses to AZD1222 COVID-19 vaccine. Points from the study as a whole: Spike-specific TCR breadth and depth went up after people got two AZD1222 doses.

A remark on this clone: The antigen is not known.

Profiling relied on immunoSEQ multiplex PCR, and the TCRdb table lists in-frame clones only, not all of them. The sample yields about 110,000 clones, roughly 92% seen once. The receptor comes from an adult in good health. The sample consisted of peripheral blood, taken on day 0 of AZD1222 vaccination.

CDR3: CASSLFGRASDYGYTF. The CDR3 coding sequence is TGTGCCAGCAGTTTATTCGGCAGGGCCAGCGACTATGGCTACACCTTC. The chain carries TRBV28 and TRBJ1-2, with D maybe TRBD1 (5 bases). The CDR3 sequence is 16 residues long. Germline V gene sequence: CDR1 MDHEN, CDR2 SYDVKM. V lost 1 base and J 3 bases, leaving 15 bases between the germline ends.